This T cell receptor beta chain stems from a study of T-cell memory formation after mild COVID-19. General observations from the study: SARS-CoV-2 specificity was not confirmed for second-wave clones peaking on day 37.

The CDR3 runs to 15 residues. Looked up from germline, CDR1 is SGHAT and CDR2 is FQDESV (reference sequence). V was clipped by 3 bases and J by 0 bases, with 9 bases between them. TCRdb recomputed calls from the 5' RACE reads with MiXCR, one row per CDR3 protein. The repertoire holds approximately 500,000 distinct CDR3 sequences, with around a quarter as singletons. This clonotype turned up a few times. The antigen is unknown. Sequencing was performed on PBMCs or a T cell subset sorted from them (not recorded which). This TCR came from an adult woman who had mild COVID-19 (a few samples of this study predate the infection). Cell type and time point are not known. This sequence joins TRBV11-1 and TRBJ2-4, with D unclear. In DNA form, the CDR3 reads TGTGCCAGCAGCTTTTCCGTGGGAGCCAAAAACATTCAGTACTTC. As protein: CASSFSVGAKNIQYF.